This T cell receptor (beta chain) is drawn from a study of T cells in Graves' hyperthyroidism and ophthalmopathy. Germline values: CDR1 LNHNV, CDR2 YYDKDF (reference sequence). V lost 4 bases and J lost 2, with 8 bases in between. The CDR3 has 13 amino acids. TCR beta CDR3 regions were amplified from RNA transcripts. First-round RT-PCR with HTBI primers amplified the TCR CDR3 region. TCRdb re-analysed the multiplex PCR reads in MiXCR, keeping a single row per CDR3 protein. The top ten hold approximately 9% of the sample, which has about 52,000 distinct CDR3 sequences, roughly 50% seen once. Patients were excluded because of uncontrolled infection, other autoimmune disease, pregnancy or lactation. Study-level results: Blood also held most thyroid clonotypes expanded beyond 0.001. In simple terms, a model built on 13 V-J features told ophthalmopathy apart from stable hyperthyroidism.

Many counts were recorded for this clonotype. As yet, its antigen is unknown. This clone may be a read error of a much larger clone one base away. As the CDR3 is not closed by the conserved phenylalanine or tryptophan, this likely results from a read error. The sequencing sample was made of blood. The chain uses TRBV15 and TRBJ1-1; no clear D gene. The receptor comes from a woman in her 50s with Graves' ophthalmopathy. Here the CDR3 reads CATSKTQNTEAFL. The CDR3 DNA reads TGTGCCACCAGCAAGACACAAAACACTGAAGCTTTCCTT.